This T cell receptor beta chain was found in a study of blood T cells in healthy people across ages. Study-level points and caveats: Expanded clonotype changes were possibly confounded by unknown donor CMV status. More naive CD4+ cells and higher diversity marked long-lived donors relative to aged donors.

A second PCR of 7 to 11 cycles used a sample-barcoded 5' primer and a J-beta primer mix. TCRdb reanalysed the 5' RACE reads using MiXCR and keeps one entry per CDR3 protein. The data show about 600,000 distinct CDR3 sequences, about 45% seen once. Each sample gave at least 6.5 million isolated PBMCs. This clonotype has only a few counts. What it binds is unknown. The specimen sequenced was blood. The clonotype originates from a man older than 75 in good health.

CDR3 loop: CASSNHRGSSTDTQYF. The CDR3 coding sequence is TGTGCCAGCAGCAACCACAGGGGGAGTTCCACAGATACGCAGTATTTT. The genes are TRBV7-2 and TRBJ2-3; 8 nucleotides line up with TRBD1. CDR3 length equals 16 residues. CDR1 SGHTA and CDR2 FQGNSA come from the germline V gene. With V trimmed by 5 bases and J by 2 bases, 9 bases remained unmatched. The complete variable domain, with remaining parts taken from reference TRBV7-2 and TRBJ2-3, reads GAGVSQSPSNKVTEKGKDVELRCDPISGHTALYWYRQSLGQGLEFLIYFQGNSAPDKSGLPSDRFSAERTGGSVSTLTIQRTQQEDSAVYLCASSNHRGSSTDTQYFGPGTRLTVL.